The sequence of this T cell receptor (beta chain) was determined in a study of CD8+ T cells in alopecia areata. CDR3 length equals 15 residues. Germline V CDR1 and CDR2: LGHNA, YSLEER. The V and J ends lost 1 base and 4 bases, in that order; junction bases with no gene match: 6. Worth noting for this clone: The antigen remains undetermined.

The treatment is: oral pan-JAK inhibitor, 5-10 mg twice daily. Investigators sorted PBMCs to obtain both CD4+ and CD8+ T cells. Overall study results and limits: The presence of one nonresponder keeps the tie between baseline CD8+ expansion and response uncertain. Clonality in the scalp and expanded CD8+ clones ranked among the top 100 were significantly decreased by tofacitinib.

Sequencing used cDNA as its template, made by extracting RNA and reverse transcribing it. Generated by immunoSEQ multiplex PCR, the TCRdb table keeps only in-frame clones and is missing some. The data contain 180,000 or so clones, about 47% of them singletons. This TCR came from a human donor with alopecia areata. The chain has TRBV4-3 and TRBJ2-5; 7 bases map to TRBD2. The sample consisted of CD8+ T cells sorted from blood, taken around week 54, from a patient treated with tofacitinib. The DNA for the CDR3 is TGCGCCAGCAGCCAAGGAGCGGGGTACCGAGAGACCCAGTACTTC. Amino acids: CASSQGAGYRETQYF.